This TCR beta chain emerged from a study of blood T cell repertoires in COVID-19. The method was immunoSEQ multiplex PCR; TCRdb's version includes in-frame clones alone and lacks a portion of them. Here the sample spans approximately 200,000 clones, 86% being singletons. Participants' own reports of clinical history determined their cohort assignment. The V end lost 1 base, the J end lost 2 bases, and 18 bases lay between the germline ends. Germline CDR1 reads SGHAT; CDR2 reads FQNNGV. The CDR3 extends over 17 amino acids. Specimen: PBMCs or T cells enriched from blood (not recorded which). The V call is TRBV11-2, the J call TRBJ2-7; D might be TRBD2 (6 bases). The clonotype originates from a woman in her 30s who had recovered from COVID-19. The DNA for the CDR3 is TGTGCCAGCAGCTTAGTTAGCGGATTGGGGGTTCCCTACGAGCAGTACTTC. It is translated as CASSLVSGLGVPYEQYF. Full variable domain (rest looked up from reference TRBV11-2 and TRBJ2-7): EAGVAQSPRYKIIEKRQSVAFWCNPISGHATLYWYQQILGQGPKLLIQFQNNGVVDDSQLPKDRFSAERLKGVDSTLKIQPAKLEDSAVYLCASSLVSGLGVPYEQYFGPGTRLTVT.